This entry describes one T cell receptor beta chain. Repertoires were generated with immunoSEQ multiplex PCR, while TCRdb's copy carries only in-frame clones and drops some. The sample contains 20,000 or so clones, around 80% of which appear only once. These data come from a study of OX40 agonist ivuxolimab in advanced cancers. The CDR3 length is 14 residues. Germline CDR1 is SQVTM and CDR2 is ANQGSEA. With 1 base removed from V and 1 base from J, the gap between germline ends came to 7 bases. This sequence was found in an adult with an advanced solid tumor such as melanoma, head and neck, liver or kidney cancer. Material: CD4+ or CD8+ T cells sorted from blood, obtained in a trial of the OX40 agonist ivuxolimab. This rearrangement joins TRBV29-1 to TRBJ2-2; D possibly corresponds to TRBD2 (6 bases). The CDR3 nucleotides are TGCAGCGTTGAAGTGGGGGGGAACACCGGGGAGCTGTTTTTT. Protein product: CSVEVGGNTGELFF.